This entry lists 15 T cell receptor beta chains sequenced from one sample in a study of blood T cell repertoires in COVID-19. Measured with immunoSEQ multiplex PCR; TCRdb has only the in-frame clones, and not every one. The sample includes around 160,000 clones, 86% of them seen just once. Source material: peripheral blood. These TCRs come from a man between 18 and 29 years old with acute or convalescent COVID-19.

The V and J genes are TRBV7-6 and TRBJ1-5; D not certain. The CDR3 covers 15 residues. V shed 3 bases and J shed 1 base, with 10 bases lying between them. Germline values: CDR1 SGHVS, CDR2 FNYEAQ. The CDR3 sequence is CASSFSWSSNQPQHF. The CDR3 nucleotides read TGTGCCAGCAGCTTCAGTTGGAGCAGCAATCAGCCCCAGCATTTT.

V gene TRBV30 combines with J gene TRBJ2-7; D is uncertain. This CDR3 spans 14 amino acids. The V end was cut by 1 base, the J end by 2 bases, with 12 bases between. Per the germline V gene, CDR1 is GTSNPN and CDR2 is SVGIG (reference sequence). CDR3 in DNA: TGTGCCTGGAGTGAAACAGTCGTACCCTACGAGCAGTACTTC. It is translated as CAWSETVVPYEQYF.

V gene TRBV5-8 combines with J gene TRBJ1-4, with TRBD1 as a possible D gene (6 bases). There are 15 residues in the CDR3. V shed 5 bases and J shed 0 bases, with 11 bases lying between them. Germline CDR1 is SGHTS and CDR2 is YDEGEE. The CDR3 region has the DNA TGTGCCAGCAGACCCGGACAGTCAACTAATGAAAAACTGTTTTTT. This gives the protein CASRPGQSTNEKLFF.

This clone has only one observation. The genes are TRBV7-9 and TRBJ2-3, with TRBD2 identical over 8 bases. Germline V gives CDR1 SEHNR, CDR2 FQNEAQ (reference sequence). Trimming took 1 base from V and 2 from J; bases not matched to a gene: 11. The CDR3 is 18 amino acids. The CDR3, as DNA: TGTGCCAGCAGCTTAGGATTCGGGTGGACTAGCCCCACAGATACGCAGTATTTT. Its protein is CASSLGFGWTSPTDTQYF. The full variable domain, rest sourced from reference TRBV7-9 and TRBJ2-3, is DTGVSQNPRHKITKRGQNVTFRCDPISEHNRLYWYRQTLGQGPEFLTYFQNEAQLEKSRLLSDRFSAERPKGSFSTLEIQRTEQGDSAMYLCASSLGFGWTSPTDTQYFGPGTRLTVL.

Note on this clone: Other DNA sequences in this specimen translate into the identical CDR3. The J gene is TRBJ2-2, the V gene TRBV29-1; D not certain. The CDR3 is made up of 12 amino acids. Trimming removed 1 base from V and 5 bases from J, with 5 bases in between. Germline CDR1 and CDR2: SQVTM and ANQGSEA. The CDR3 loop is CSVEGATGELFF. The CDR3, as DNA: TGCAGCGTTGAAGGTGCGACCGGGGAGCTGTTTTTT.

This clone was picked up one time. This chain connects TRBV10-1 to TRBJ1-1, with D maybe TRBD1 (6 bases). Germline CDR1 and CDR2: WNHNN and SYGVQD (reference sequence). The ends were cut back, 5 bases at V and 1 base at J, with 8 bases in the middle. CDR3 size: 13 residues. Here the CDR3 reads CASSLTGNTEAFF. DNA for the CDR3: TGCGCCAGCAGTTTGACAGGGAACACTGAAGCTTTCTTT.

The rearrangement uses TRBV5-5 and TRBJ2-5; D gene unclear. V lost 0 bases and J lost 3, with 9 bases in between. Germline CDR1 SGHKS, CDR2 YYEKEE (reference sequence). The length of the CDR3 is 14 residues. The CDR3 nucleotides read TGTGCCAGCAGCTTGGGACACTCAGAAGAGACCCAGTACTTC. It specifies CASSLGHSEETQYF.

This clone was observed many times. The chain is built from TRBV2 and TRBJ2-5; 9 bases line up with TRBD2. Germline lookup yields CDR1 SNHLY and CDR2 FYNNEI. This CDR3 spans 15 amino acids. V dropped 8 bases and J dropped 9; count of bases not matched to a gene: 16. CDR3 sequence reads: CASGLESTSGSAQYF. In nucleotides, the CDR3 is TGTGCCAGCGGCCTTGAATCGACTAGCGGATCAGCCCAGTACTTC.

The J gene is TRBJ1-5, the V gene TRBV5-1; TRBD1 matches 11 bases. Germline V CDR1 and CDR2: SGHRS, YFSETQ. The CDR3 contains 15 residues. The V and J ends lost 5 bases and 10 bases, in that order; junction bases with no gene match: 11. The CDR3 bases are TGCGCCAGCAGGGGGACAGGGGGGTCTCATCGACCCCAGCATTTT. Protein sequence: CASRGTGGSHRPQHF. Full variable domain (rest looked up from reference TRBV5-1 and TRBJ1-5): KAGVTQTPRYLIKTRGQQVTLSCSPISGHRSVSWYQQTPGQGLQFLFEYFSETQRNKGNFPGRFSGRQFSNSRSEMNVSTLELGDSALYLCASRGTGGSHRPQHFGDGTRLSIL.

The CDR3 here is CASRGEQRVSDTQYF. The CDR3 DNA reads TGTGCCAGTAGAGGGGAGCAGCGGGTATCAGATACGCAGTATTTT. The chain employs TRBV19 and TRBJ2-3, with D possibly being TRBD2 (6 bases). Trimming pared 6 bases from V and 4 bases from J, leaving 17 bases between. The germline CDR1 and CDR2 sequences are LNHDA and SQIVND (reference sequence). The CDR3 is 15 residues long.

V gene TRBV24-1 combines with J gene TRBJ2-3, with D possibly matching TRBD1 (6 bases). CDR1 and CDR2 from the germline V gene are KGHDR and SFDVKD. The V and J ends lost 0 bases and 1 base respectively, with 10 bases between them. This CDR3 is 16 amino acids long. CDR3 in amino acids: CATSDLRAGGTDTQYF. CDR3 sequence (DNA): TGTGCCACCAGTGATTTGAGGGCAGGGGGCACAGATACGCAGTATTTT.

This chain joins TRBV6-5 and TRBJ2-7; no clear D. Germline V gene data show CDR1 as MNHEY and CDR2 as SVGAGI. The CDR3 totals 14 residues. The V gene lost 0 bases and the J gene lost 2 bases, with 8 bases spanning the gap. CDR3 loop: CASSYSGRAYEQYF. CDR3 DNA sequence: TGTGCCAGCAGTTACTCAGGCCGGGCCTACGAGCAGTACTTC.

The chain links TRBV11-2 to TRBJ2-2, with TRBD2 matching 9 bases. Germline CDR1 SGHAT, CDR2 FQNNGV. This CDR3 contains 16 residues. V lost 5 bases, J lost 5 bases, and 9 bases stayed unmatched. DNA for the CDR3: TGTGCCAGCAGCGACCGGACTAGCGAAAAAACCGGGGAGCTGTTTTTT. It is translated as CASSDRTSEKTGELFF.

The CDR3 region has the DNA TGTGCCAGCCCCCCTAGCGGGGGGGCCTTCTACAATGAGCAGTTCTTC. Its protein is CASPPSGGAFYNEQFF. The rearrangement links TRBV28 to TRBJ2-1; 12 bases map to TRBD2. The CDR3 runs 16 residues. Germline V CDR1 and CDR2: MDHEN, SYDVKM. V trimming: 8 bases; J trimming: 3 bases; junction bases outside the gene matches: 8. The whole variable domain, filled in from reference TRBV28 and TRBJ2-1, reads DVKVTQSSRYLVKRTGEKVFLECVQDMDHENMFWYRQDPGLGLRLIYFSYDVKMKEKGDIPEGYSVSREKKERFSLILESASTNQTSMYLCASPPSGGAFYNEQFFGPGTRLTVL.

The chain carries TRBV29-1 and TRBJ2-5, with D tentatively TRBD1 (6 bases). This CDR3 has 13 residues. V was cut by 3 bases and J by 1 base, with 9 bases left in between. Germline assignment: CDR1 SQVTM and CDR2 ANQGSEA. The CDR3 DNA reads TGCAGCGTTGATCCGGACAGCCAAGAGACCCAGTACTTC. Translation: CSVDPDSQETQYF.